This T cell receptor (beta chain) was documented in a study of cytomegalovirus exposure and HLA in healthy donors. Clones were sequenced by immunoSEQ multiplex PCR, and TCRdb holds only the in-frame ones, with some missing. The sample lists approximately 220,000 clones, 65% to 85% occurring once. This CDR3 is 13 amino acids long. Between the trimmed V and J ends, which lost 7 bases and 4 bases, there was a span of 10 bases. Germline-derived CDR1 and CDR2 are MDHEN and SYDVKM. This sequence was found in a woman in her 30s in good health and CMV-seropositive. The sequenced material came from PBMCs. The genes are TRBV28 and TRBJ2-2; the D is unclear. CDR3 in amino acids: CASTPQSTGELFF. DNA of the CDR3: TGTGCCAGCACTCCGCAGTCCACCGGGGAGCTGTTTTTT.